The 19 T cell receptor beta chains listed next were all sequenced from one sample in a study of blood T cell repertoires in COVID-19 (dated by TCRdb to between 2020 and 2021). The receptor library was made with the immunoSEQ multiplex PCR assay. The table was pulled from immuneACCESS by TCRdb, which kept in-frame rearrangements only. Such tables lose some clones; where checked, under half of the loss comes from unresolved V genes, and the rest has no known cause. The sample table contains 55,000 to 75,000 clones; only one count was recorded for around 82% of them. The ten largest clonotypes hold around 15% of the sample. Sequences were obtained from peripheral blood. The origin of the receptors is a man older than 75 with active COVID-19.

The chain links TRBV6-4 to TRBJ2-2; 8 positions agree with TRBD2. In germline, CDR1 is MRHNA, CDR2 SNTAGT. Trimming took 7 bases from V and 1 from J; bases not matched to a gene: 2. The CDR3 spans 14 residues. The CDR3 loop reads CASKAGGNTGELFF. CDR3 in DNA: TGTGCCAGCAAGGCGGGAGGGAACACCGGGGAGCTGTTTTTT.

Regarding this clone: The same CDR3 arises from other DNA sequences in this sample as well. J is TRBJ2-3 and V is TRBV7-2; 7 bases fit TRBD2. Germline lookup yields CDR1 SGHTA and CDR2 FQGNSA. V was pared by 2 bases and J by 2 bases, with 4 bases of the junction left unmatched. This CDR3 contains 15 residues. The CDR3 region has the DNA TGTGCCAGCAGCTTACAAGCGGGAACCACAGATACGCAGTATTTT. As protein: CASSLQAGTTDTQYF.

The chain uses TRBV7-8 and TRBJ2-7; TRBD2 aligns across 7 bases. CDR1 and CDR2 from the germline V gene are SGHVS and FQNEAQ. The CDR3 covers 14 residues. V shed 5 bases, J shed 5 bases, and the junction held 9 bases outside the gene matches. The CDR3 loop reads CASSHRTSGHEQYF. CDR3 DNA sequence: TGTGCCAGCAGCCATAGGACTAGTGGCCACGAGCAGTACTTC.

V usage is TRBV5-4 and J usage is TRBJ1-1, with 8 bases lining up with TRBD1. In germline, CDR1 is SGHNT, CDR2 YYREEE (reference sequence). CDR3 size: 11 residues. After removal of 4 bases from V and 7 bases from J, the junction contained 0 bases not matched to a gene. In nucleotides, the CDR3 is TGTGCCAGCAGCGGGACAGGTGAAGCTTTCTTT. This gives the protein CASSGTGEAFF.

This clone was seen once. CDR3 sequence reads: CASSGTRRAGVSYEQYF. The CDR3 DNA reads TGTGCCAGCAGCGGGACTCGTCGAGCGGGGGTCTCCTACGAGCAGTACTTC. The gene calls are TRBV28 and TRBJ2-7, with TRBD2 matching over 8 bases. There are 17 residues in the CDR3. Trimming removed 6 bases from V and 0 bases from J; junction bases left unmatched: 13. Per the germline V gene, CDR1 is MDHEN and CDR2 is SYDVKM.

This rearrangement joins TRBV6-4 to TRBJ2-3; maybe TRBD1 (6 bases). The CDR3 loop spans 15 amino acids. The germline V gene encodes CDR1 MRHNA and CDR2 SNTAGT. V was pared by 2 bases and J by 0 bases, with 9 bases between. CDR3 in DNA: TGTGCCAGCAGTGACGTGGGGGCGAGCACAGATACGCAGTATTTT. This codes for CASSDVGASTDTQYF.

The chain joins TRBV11-2 to TRBJ1-6, with D maybe TRBD1 (6 bases). Trimming removed 0 bases at V and 10 bases at J, with 16 bases between. CDR1 and CDR2 (germline): SGHAT, FQNNGV. The CDR3 loop spans 16 amino acids. CDR3 DNA: TGTGCCAGCAGCTTAGATACAGGGATTATGGCGTCACCCCTCCACTTT. Its translation: CASSLDTGIMASPLHF.

The rearrangement joins TRBV29-1 to TRBJ2-6; possibly TRBD1 for D (5 bases). Germline CDR1 is SQVTM and CDR2 is ANQGSEA. Trimming left V 3 bases short and J 3 bases short, with 6 bases between. This CDR3 is built from 13 residues. The DNA for the CDR3 is TGCAGCGTTGACAGGGTTGGGGCCAACGTCCTGACTTTC. It translates to CSVDRVGANVLTF.

The genes are TRBV6-2 or TRBV6-3 and TRBJ1-1; D ambiguous. The CDR3 is made up of 14 amino acids. V was cut by 5 bases and J by 4 bases, with 14 bases left in between. CDR1 is MNHEY, CDR2 SVGEGT, per germline. CDR3 coding DNA: TGTGCCAGCAGTGACCCCGGAGCTCGCACTGAAGCTTTCTTT. Its translation: CASSDPGARTEAFF.

The genes are TRBV12-5 and TRBJ1-5, with D maybe TRBD1 (6 bases). Trimming took off 1 base at V and 0 bases at J, with 13 bases between the two ends. Germline CDR1 and CDR2: LGHNT and FRNRAP. CDR3 size: 17 residues. The CDR3 region has the DNA TGTGCTAGTGGTTTGGGCGGACAGTCTTATAGCAATCAGCCCCAGCATTTT. Residues: CASGLGGQSYSNQPQHF.

The CDR3 spells CASRQEGYGYTF. Here the CDR3 DNA reads TGTGCCAGCAGACAGGAAGGCTATGGCTACACCTTC. The chain links TRBV2 to TRBJ1-2; D may be TRBD1 (5 bases). Germline lookup yields CDR1 SNHLY and CDR2 FYNNEI. V lost 6 bases and J 4 bases, leaving 9 bases between the germline ends. The CDR3 totals 12 residues.

This clone was detected only once. J is TRBJ1-2 and V is TRBV18; no firm D call. Trimming took 4 bases from V and 4 from J, leaving 10 bases between them. The CDR3 length is 13 residues. CDR1 and CDR2 from the germline V gene are KGHSH and LQKENI. The CDR3 nucleotides are TGTGCCAGCTCACACATCCGGGGCTATGGCTACACCTTC. Amino acids: CASSHIRGYGYTF.

On this clone: Compared with germline, one end of the junction differs, possibly owing to a read error. The identical CDR3 is also encoded by other nucleotide sequences in the sample. The chain combines TRBV6-1 with TRBJ1-1; 8 bases line up with TRBD1. CDR3 size: 14 residues. CDR1 is MNHNS and CDR2 is SASEGT in the germline V gene. CDR3 amino acids: CASSEDRGDTEAFF. The CDR3 DNA reads as TGTGCCAGCAGCGAAGACAGGGGAGACACTGAAGCTTTCTTT.

The chain employs TRBV11-2 and TRBJ1-1, with D perhaps TRBD1 (6 bases). The CDR3 spans 14 residues. Per the germline V gene, CDR1 is SGHAT and CDR2 is FQNNGV. V lost 5 bases to trimming and J lost 7 bases, with 17 bases between them. CDR3 region: CASSLRTVINEAFF. The CDR3 nucleotides are TGTGCCAGCAGCCTTAGGACAGTTATCAATGAAGCTTTCTTT.

The table lists this clone with a few counts. The CDR3 DNA is TGTGCCAGCAGTCCGCTCGGACAGGGCCGGACGAGCACAGATACGCAGTATTTT. Translation gives CASSPLGQGRTSTDTQYF. The rearrangement links TRBV28 to TRBJ2-3, with 8 bases lining up with TRBD1. Germline lookup yields CDR1 MDHEN and CDR2 SYDVKM. The CDR3 length is 18 residues. J lost 0 bases, V lost 5 bases, and 13 bases had no gene match.

This rearrangement joins TRBV7-2 to TRBJ1-3; D remains ambiguous. V was cut by 5 bases and J by 0 bases, with 14 bases left in between. Germline CDR1 reads SGHTA; CDR2 reads FQGNSA. The CDR3 runs 16 residues. Here the CDR3 DNA reads TGTGCCAGCAGCGCCTCGGTTCTAAACTCTGGAAACACCATATATTTT. This translates into CASSASVLNSGNTIYF.

The chain links TRBV7-2 to TRBJ1-1, with 7 bases lining up with TRBD1. The CDR3 is 13 amino acids. Trimming took 5 bases from V and 9 from J; bases not matched to a gene: 9. CDR1 and CDR2 from the germline V gene are SGHTA and FQGNSA. CDR3 residues: CASSPDRTPKAFF. For the CDR3, the DNA is TGTGCCAGCAGCCCGGACAGGACGCCGAAAGCTTTCTTT.

This chain connects TRBV28 to TRBJ2-7, with D uncertain. Germline CDR1 reads MDHEN; CDR2 reads SYDVKM. CDR3 length: 15 amino acids. The ends were cut back, 3 bases at V and 3 bases at J, with 15 bases in the middle. As DNA, the CDR3 is TGTGCCAGCAGTTTTGAAGCCCGTACTAACTACGAGCAGTACTTC. Residues: CASSFEARTNYEQYF.

The chain uses TRBV19 and TRBJ2-5; weak D call: TRBD1 (6 bases). This CDR3 has 15 amino acids. The ends were cut back, 2 bases at V and 2 bases at J, with 12 bases in the middle. The germline gives CDR1 LNHDA, CDR2 SQIVND (reference sequence). As DNA, the CDR3 is TGTGCCAGTAGTATATACTTCGGACAGCAAGAGACCCAGTACTTC. This gives the protein CASSIYFGQQETQYF.